These 20 T cell receptor beta chains came from one sample sequenced in a study of blood T cell repertoires in COVID-19. The assay was immunoSEQ multiplex PCR, and TCRdb's table has in-frame clones only and misses some. In the table there are 650,000 to 800,000 clones, 90% of which are singletons. Sample: peripheral blood. Source of these receptors: a woman between 18 and 29 years old with acute or convalescent COVID-19.

The chain carries TRBV29-1 and TRBJ1-5; D not resolved. Germline CDR1 and CDR2: SQVTM and ANQGSEA. The CDR3 extends over 13 amino acids. The ends were cut back, 5 bases at V and 1 base at J, with 9 bases in the middle. The CDR3 nucleotides read TGCAGCGTTTCCTGGGCCAGCAATCAGCCCCAGCATTTT. It encodes CSVSWASNQPQHF.

This rearrangement joins TRBV29-1 to TRBJ2-2, with 11 bases aligning to TRBD1. Trimming took 7 bases from V and 4 from J; bases not matched to a gene: 5. The CDR3 length is 14 residues. Germline CDR1 SQVTM, CDR2 ANQGSEA. CDR3 loop: CSAGTGGFTGELFF. The CDR3, as DNA: TGCAGCGCGGGGACAGGGGGTTTCACCGGGGAGCTGTTTTTT.

The chain carries TRBV27 and TRBJ1-5; D possibly corresponds to TRBD1 (6 bases). Trimming removed 5 bases at V and 3 bases at J, with 11 bases between. CDR3 length: 14 residues. The V gene's germline CDR1 is MNHEY and CDR2 SMNVEV (reference sequence). The CDR3 is CASSEDRPNQPQHF. The CDR3 DNA reads TGTGCCAGCAGTGAGGACAGACCCAATCAGCCCCAGCATTTT.

The chain uses TRBV14 and TRBJ2-7; D might be TRBD2 (5 bases). Trimming took 0 bases from V and 2 from J, leaving 11 bases between them. The CDR3 is 15 amino acids. Germline loops: CDR1 SGHDN, CDR2 FVKESK. The CDR3 region has the DNA TGTGCCAGCAGCCAAGAACGGGGTAAGGCCTACGAGCAGTACTTC. Protein sequence: CASSQERGKAYEQYF.

Here the CDR3 DNA reads TGCAGCGTTGAAGAGTGGGCGAGACAGGGTTACGAGCAGTACTTC. It encodes CSVEEWARQGYEQYF. V gene TRBV29-1 combines with J gene TRBJ2-7, with 7 bases matching TRBD1. Germline CDR1 is SQVTM and CDR2 is ANQGSEA. CDR3 length equals 15 residues. With 0 bases clipped from V and 4 bases from J, the junction kept 9 bases outside the gene matches.

This clone was counted between two and nine times. This chain links TRBV2 with TRBJ1-3, with 7 bases identical to TRBD1. The V gene's germline CDR1 is SNHLY and CDR2 FYNNEI. Trimming took 6 bases from V and 2 from J; bases not matched to a gene: 10. The CDR3 runs 16 residues. As DNA, the CDR3 is TGTGCCAGCAGCCCCACGTTGACAGGGACTGGAAACACCATATATTTT. Its protein product is CASSPTLTGTGNTIYF.

This sequence joins TRBV5-5 and TRBJ1-1; 9 nucleotides line up with TRBD1. This CDR3 is built from 15 residues. The germline V gene has CDR1 SGHKS and CDR2 YYEKEE (reference sequence). J gave up 6 bases and V 2 bases, and 8 bases lay outside the gene matches. CDR3 residues: CASSFGDRELSEAFF. CDR3 DNA: TGTGCCAGCAGCTTCGGGGACAGGGAATTGTCTGAAGCTTTCTTT.

This chain links TRBV15 with TRBJ2-4; 7 bases map to TRBD1. Germline-derived CDR1 and CDR2 are LNHNV and YYDKDF (reference sequence). The CDR3 covers 15 residues. V shed 8 bases and J 8 bases; nucleotides not matched to a gene: 15. As DNA, the CDR3 is TGTGCCACCTCCTCCCAAAAGGGGGCGAAAGACATTCAGTACTTC. It encodes CATSSQKGAKDIQYF.

This clone is a singleton in its sample. The genes are TRBV24-1 and TRBJ1-6; tentative D call: TRBD1 (5 bases). Between the trimmed V and J ends, which lost 12 bases and 5 bases, there was a span of 19 bases. Germline CDR1 is KGHDR and CDR2 is SFDVKD. The CDR3 sequence is 15 residues long. The CDR3 DNA reads TGTGCCCCGAATGCGGGGGGAGAAAATAATTCACCCCTCCACTTT. This sequence encodes CAPNAGGENNSPLHF.

The genes are TRBV30 and TRBJ1-2, with 8 bases matching TRBD1. Germline CDR1 and CDR2: GTSNPN and SVGIG (reference sequence). Trimming took 5 bases from V and 8 from J; bases not matched to a gene: 7. This CDR3 contains 12 residues. The CDR3 DNA reads as TGTGCCTGGGGACAGGGCTCGGGAGGCTACACCTTC. Protein sequence: CAWGQGSGGYTF.

This chain links TRBV2 with TRBJ1-2; D unresolved. With 7 bases removed from V and 5 bases from J, the gap between germline ends came to 14 bases. The CDR3 totals 13 residues. Germline values: CDR1 SNHLY, CDR2 FYNNEI. In nucleotides, the CDR3 is TGTGCCAGCAACCGGGAGGCGATGTATGGCTACACCTTC. Translating gives CASNREAMYGYTF.

On this clone: This sample also contains other DNA sequences that code for the same CDR3. This chain connects TRBV3-1 (or the pseudogene TRBV3-2) to TRBJ1-1; 7 bases map to TRBD1. The V gene's germline CDR1 is LGHDT and CDR2 YNNKEL (reference sequence). This CDR3 contains 14 residues. Trimming cost V 4 bases and J 1 base; bases outside gene matches: 3. The CDR3 bases are TGTGCCAGCAGCCCCCGGACAGGGAACACTGAAGCTTTCTTT. Protein: CASSPRTGNTEAFF.

The genes are TRBV18 and TRBJ1-2, with a tentative D call TRBD1 (6 bases). V was cut by 3 bases and J by 4 bases, with 12 bases left in between. The germline V gene encodes CDR1 KGHSH and CDR2 LQKENI. The CDR3 spans 14 residues. The CDR3 is CASSPYRDSYGYTF. The CDR3 nucleotides are TGTGCCAGCTCACCTTACAGGGATAGCTATGGCTACACCTTC.

CDR3 DNA sequence: TGTGCCAGCAGCCTCGGGACAGCCTACACCGGGGAGCTGTTTTTT. Its translation is CASSLGTAYTGELFF. This sequence joins TRBV9 and TRBJ2-2; 7 nucleotides agree with TRBD1. The CDR3 totals 15 residues. V shed 4 bases and J 3 bases; nucleotides not matched to a gene: 6. Looked up from germline, CDR1 is SGDLS and CDR2 is YYNGEE.

The chain joins TRBV13 to TRBJ2-7; 11 bases are shared with TRBD1. CDR1 and CDR2 from the germline V gene are PRHDT and FYEKMQ (reference sequence). The CDR3 spans 15 residues. V was clipped by 4 bases and J by 5 bases; unmatched bases: 7. DNA for the CDR3: TGTGCCAGCAGCTCCCCGGGACAGGGGGTTAACGAGCAGTACTTC. Amino acid sequence: CASSSPGQGVNEQYF.

V usage is TRBV3-1 (or the pseudogene TRBV3-2) and J usage is TRBJ2-6; 8 positions match TRBD2. The length of the CDR3 is 20 residues. Germline V gene data show CDR1 as LGHDT and CDR2 as YNNKEL (reference sequence). Trimming removed 0 bases from V and 0 bases from J; junction bases left unmatched: 10. This chain's CDR3 is CASSQERGASLTSGANVLTF. CDR3 nucleotide sequence: TGTGCCAGCAGCCAAGAGCGGGGGGCCTCGTTAACCTCTGGGGCCAACGTCCTGACTTTC.

The V call is TRBV9, the J call TRBJ2-1; 10 bases fit TRBD2. The J segment lost 0 bases and the V segment lost 2 bases, leaving 5 bases of the junction unmatched. The CDR3 is 17 residues long. The germline gives CDR1 SGDLS, CDR2 YYNGEE. The CDR3 loop reads CASSVPSGGSSYNEQFF. For the CDR3, the DNA is TGTGCCAGCAGCGTCCCTAGCGGGGGCTCCTCCTACAATGAGCAGTTCTTC.

This chain uses TRBV6-5 with TRBJ2-1, with D unclear. V was clipped by 7 bases and J by 3 bases, with 7 bases between them. This CDR3 has 12 residues. The V gene's germline CDR1 is MNHEY and CDR2 SVGAGI. The CDR3 nucleotides are TGTGCCAGCATTCGGTTCTACAATGAGCAGTTCTTC. Translating it yields CASIRFYNEQFF.

The chain combines TRBV27 with TRBJ2-7; perhaps TRBD2 as D (6 bases). The CDR3 is made up of 22 amino acids. Trimming left V 4 bases short and J 2 bases short, with 36 bases between. Germline assignment: CDR1 MNHEY and CDR2 SMNVEV (reference sequence). The CDR3 region is CASSSTGGATEYLGNLPYEQYF. CDR3 sequence (DNA): TGTGCCAGCAGTTCCACCGGAGGGGCGACTGAATACCTAGGGAACTTACCCTACGAGCAGTACTTC.

V and J are TRBV4-1 and TRBJ1-3; tentative D call: TRBD1 (5 bases). CDR1 MGHRA and CDR2 YSYEKL come from the germline V gene. This CDR3 is built from 15 residues. Trimming removed 1 base at V and 2 bases at J, with 9 bases between. This CDR3 is CASSQVREAGNTIYF. CDR3 nucleotides: TGCGCCAGCAGCCAAGTCAGGGAGGCTGGAAACACCATATATTTT.